This T cell receptor beta chain originates from a study of identical twins. Regarding this clonotype: The antigen is undetermined.

Findings and limits, study-wide: Models predicted less out-of-frame TCR alpha sharing in monozygotic twins than was found.

MiXCR, run by TCRdb on the 5' RACE reads, gives a single entry per CDR3 protein. This table has around 340,000 distinct CDR3 sequences, approximately 10% appearing once. Sequenced material: naive T cells sorted from blood. This TCR was sampled from a woman between 50 and 59 years old in good health.

CDR3 DNA: TGCGCCAGCAGGGATACAGCTAACTATGGCTACACCTTC. Translation gives CASRDTANYGYTF. The chain has TRBV10-2 and TRBJ1-2; no definite D call. In germline, CDR1 is WSHSY, CDR2 SAAADI. CDR3 length equals 13 residues. V was clipped by 6 bases and J by 0 bases, with 8 bases between them.